This TCR beta chain was recovered during a study of shared clonotypes between healthy human individuals. TCRdb's copy holds only in-frame clones and misses some; the assay was immunoSEQ multiplex PCR. The table includes about 380,000 clones, 95% to 97% detected once. Findings of the study overall: Blood alone was sampled, and tissue repertoires likely differ.

Comments on this clone: Its antigen is not identified.

The CDR3 has 14 residues. In germline, CDR1 is MGHRA, CDR2 YSYEKL. V shed 3 bases, J shed 5 bases, and the junction held 3 bases outside the gene matches. Donors, healthy HIV-negative adults, lacked recent acute infections or vaccinations. The receptor was isolated from a man younger than 40 in good health. The rearrangement uses TRBV4-1 and TRBJ2-5, with 10 bases fitting TRBD1. Sequenced sample: memory CD8+ T cells sorted from blood. The subset is: CD45RO+ cells pooled with CCR7-negative TemRA cells. In DNA, the CDR3 is TGCGCCAGCAGCCAGACAGGGGGCAGGGAGACCCAGTACTTC. Protein product: CASSQTGGRETQYF.